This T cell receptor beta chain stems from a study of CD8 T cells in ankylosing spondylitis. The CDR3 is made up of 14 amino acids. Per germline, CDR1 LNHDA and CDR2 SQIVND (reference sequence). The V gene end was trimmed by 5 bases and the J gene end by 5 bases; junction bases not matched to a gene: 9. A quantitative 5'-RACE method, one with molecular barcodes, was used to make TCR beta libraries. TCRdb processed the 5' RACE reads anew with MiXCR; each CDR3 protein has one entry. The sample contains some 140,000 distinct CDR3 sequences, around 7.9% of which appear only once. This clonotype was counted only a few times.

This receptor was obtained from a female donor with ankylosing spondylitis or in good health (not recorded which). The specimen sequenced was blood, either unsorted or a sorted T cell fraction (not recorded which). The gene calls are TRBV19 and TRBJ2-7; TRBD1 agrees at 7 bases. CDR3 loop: CASSGDRETDEQYF. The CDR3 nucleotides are TGTGCCAGTAGTGGTGACAGGGAAACCGACGAGCAGTACTTC.